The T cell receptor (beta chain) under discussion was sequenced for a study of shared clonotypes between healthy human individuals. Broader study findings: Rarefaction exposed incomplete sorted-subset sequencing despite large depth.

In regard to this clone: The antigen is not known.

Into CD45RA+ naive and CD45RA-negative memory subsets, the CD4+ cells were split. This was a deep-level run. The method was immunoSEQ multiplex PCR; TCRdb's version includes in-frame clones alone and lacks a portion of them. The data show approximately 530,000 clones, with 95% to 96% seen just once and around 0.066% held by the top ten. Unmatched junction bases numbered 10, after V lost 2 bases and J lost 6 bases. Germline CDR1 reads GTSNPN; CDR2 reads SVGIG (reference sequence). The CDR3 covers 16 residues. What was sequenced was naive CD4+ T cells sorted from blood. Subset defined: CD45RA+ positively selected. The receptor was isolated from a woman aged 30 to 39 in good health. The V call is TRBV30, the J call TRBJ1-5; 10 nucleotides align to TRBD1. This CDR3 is CAWSNPGTGVGQPQHF. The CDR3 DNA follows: TGTGCCTGGAGTAACCCGGGGACAGGGGTCGGTCAGCCCCAGCATTTT. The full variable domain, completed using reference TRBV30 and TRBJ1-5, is SQTIHQWPATLVQPVGSPLSLECTVEGTSNPNLYWYRQAAGRGLQLLFYSVGIGQISSEVPQNLSASRPQDRQFILSSKKLLLSDSGFYLCAWSNPGTGVGQPQHFGDGTRLSIL.